This T cell receptor beta chain comes out of a study of blood T cell repertoires in COVID-19. About the research overall: Researchers got acute and convalescent COVID-19 samples from the United States, Italy and Spain. PBMCs, B-cell-depleted T cells, or T cells were the source of the cDNA or gDNA that made up the material.

The CDR3 runs 15 residues. Germline V lookup: CDR1 SGHRS, CDR2 YFSETQ. Trimming removed 3 bases from V and 4 bases from J, with 14 bases in between. Source study methods: Amplified reference gene primers provided the basis for estimating nucleated cell counts. The protocol was immunoSEQ multiplex PCR, while the TCRdb copy is restricted to in-frame clones and leaves out a portion. V and J calls and clone size come straight from that table; D and trimming were deduced from the DNA. This repertoire shows about 230,000 clones, 88% found once; its top ten account for 2.5%. The chain is built from TRBV5-1 and TRBJ2-1; tentatively, D is TRBD2 (6 bases). The specimen was PBMCs or T cells enriched from blood (not recorded which). The receptor's source is a woman in her forties with acute COVID-19. The CDR3 loop is CASSSGGATYNEQFF. The CDR3 DNA reads as TGCGCCAGCAGCTCCGGAGGGGCGACATACAATGAGCAGTTCTTC. Drawing the rest from reference TRBV5-1 and TRBJ2-1, the complete variable domain is KAGVTQTPRYLIKTRGQQVTLSCSPISGHRSVSWYQQTPGQGLQFLFEYFSETQRNKGNFPGRFSGRQFSNSRSEMNVSTLELGDSALYLCASSSGGATYNEQFFGPGTRLTVL.